These 24 T cell receptor beta chains came from one sample sequenced in a study of human T cells and chemical hapten exposure. TCRdb redid the calling of the RACE reads with MiXCR, one entry per CDR3 protein. The sample lists 370,000 or so distinct CDR3 sequences; roughly 4.8% were seen once. Time point noted: patch test 1, 2 weeks after DPC sensitization. Treatment defined: therapeutic diphenylcyclopropenone sensitization with weekly scalp DPC. The material sequenced was whole blood, taken in connection with sensitization to the hapten diphenylcyclopropenone (DPC). The source is a woman in her forties or fifties with alopecia areata. Some clones in this sample may be carry-over from other donors' samples.

The chain uses TRBV27 and TRBJ2-7; D remains ambiguous. CDR1 and CDR2 (germline): MNHEY, SMNVEV (reference sequence). V lost 2 bases and J 4 bases, leaving 12 bases between the germline ends. The length of the CDR3 is 14 residues. The CDR3 is CASSLGWLGYEQYF. The CDR3 coding sequence is TGTGCCAGCAGTTTAGGCTGGCTGGGGTACGAGCAGTACTTC.

This clonotype was observed at least ten times. The rearrangement joins TRBV6-5 to TRBJ1-1; tentative D call: TRBD1 (6 bases). V gave up 5 bases and J gave up 5 bases, with 12 bases separating them. CDR3 length: 13 residues. Germline V gene lookup returns CDR1 MNHEY and CDR2 SVGAGI. The CDR3 bases are TGTGCCAGCAGTCACAGGGAAGAGACTGAAGCTTTCTTT. Protein product: CASSHREETEAFF.

This clonotype was seen repeatedly, ten times or more. The rearrangement uses TRBV5-5 and TRBJ2-3; 8 bases agree with TRBD1. Germline V gene sequence: CDR1 SGHKS, CDR2 YYEKEE (reference sequence). The CDR3 spans 15 residues. V lost 4 bases and J lost 8; bases outside the gene matches: 12. Written as DNA, the CDR3 is TGTGCCAGCAGCCCCTGGACAGGGAAGTTCGCTACGCAGTATTTT. Its translation is CASSPWTGKFATQYF.

The sample holds many counts of this clonotype. V gene TRBV20-1 combines with J gene TRBJ2-7; 10 nucleotides align to TRBD2. V shed 3 bases and J 6 bases; nucleotides not matched to a gene: 8. CDR3 size: 14 residues. Per the germline V gene, CDR1 is DFQATT and CDR2 is SNEGSKA (reference sequence). The DNA for the CDR3 is TGCAGTGCTAGCCATTCTAGCGGGGGACGCGAGCAGTACTTC. Protein sequence: CSASHSSGGREQYF.

A few counts support this clonotype. This chain joins TRBV28 and TRBJ2-7, with 7 bases aligning to TRBD2. V lost 3 bases, J lost 2 bases, and 7 bases stayed unmatched. The CDR3 runs 15 residues. CDR1 is MDHEN, CDR2 SYDVKM, per germline. For the CDR3, the DNA is TGTGCCAGCAGTTTCCAGCGGGGCGCTACCTACGAGCAGTACTTC. This sequence encodes CASSFQRGATYEQYF.

This clonotype was detected many times. V and J are TRBV12-3 or TRBV12-4 and TRBJ2-1, with D perhaps TRBD2 (6 bases). The V end lost 9 bases, the J end lost 3 bases, and 21 bases lay between the germline ends. This CDR3 region has 16 residues. In DNA form, the CDR3 reads TGTGCCAGTCTAGAGGTCGGCGGGACGAACTACAATGAGCAGTTCTTC. Amino acid sequence: CASLEVGGTNYNEQFF.

The chain recombines TRBV5-4 with TRBJ2-3; no clear D gene. V was pared by 1 base and J by 0 bases, with 24 bases between. The germline V gene encodes CDR1 SGHNT and CDR2 YYREEE (reference sequence). The CDR3 sequence is 20 residues long. The CDR3 sequence: CASSLPPGRYPLSSTDTQYF. The CDR3 region has the DNA TGTGCCAGCAGCTTGCCCCCGGGCAGATACCCCCTCTCTAGCACAGATACGCAGTATTTT.

This clonotype was found many times. The V gene is TRBV6-4, the J gene TRBJ1-5; 8 bases agree with TRBD1. Unmatched junction bases numbered 5, after V lost 3 bases and J lost 7 bases. The CDR3 contains 14 residues. Germline assignment: CDR1 MRHNA and CDR2 SNTAGT. Written as DNA, the CDR3 is TGTGCCAGCAGTGAGGCAGGGGGCGGACAGCCCCAGCATTTT. Amino acids: CASSEAGGGQPQHF.

This clonotype was counted ten times or more. This sequence joins TRBV5-1 and TRBJ2-1, with D unclear. This CDR3 has 14 amino acids. Germline CDR1 reads SGHRS; CDR2 reads YFSETQ. V was pared by 4 bases and J by 7 bases, with 15 bases between. This chain's CDR3 is CASSPGELRNEQFF. DNA of the CDR3: TGCGCCAGCAGCCCCGGCGAACTGAGGAATGAGCAGTTCTTC. The full variable domain, with the rest looked up from reference TRBV5-1 and TRBJ2-1, is KAGVTQTPRYLIKTRGQQVTLSCSPISGHRSVSWYQQTPGQGLQFLFEYFSETQRNKGNFPGRFSGRQFSNSRSEMNVSTLELGDSALYLCASSPGELRNEQFFGPGTRLTVL.

Of note for this clonotype: A read error is possible here, since a much larger clone lies one base away. This chain links TRBV6-1 with TRBJ2-5, with TRBD1 matching over 9 bases. J was trimmed by 4 bases and V by 4 bases; bases with no gene match: 7. Germline V lookup: CDR1 MNHNS, CDR2 SASEGT. The CDR3 loop spans 15 amino acids. CDR3 protein: CASSAGTGRTETQYF. CDR3 in DNA: TGTGCCAGCAGTGCAGGGACAGGGCGGACAGAGACCCAGTACTTC.

This clonotype was detected ten times or more. The V call is TRBV5-1, the J call TRBJ2-5; perhaps TRBD2 as D (6 bases). The CDR3 extends over 14 amino acids. CDR1 and CDR2 (germline): SGHRS, YFSETQ. V lost 7 bases, J lost 1 base, and 14 bases lay in between. DNA for the CDR3: TGCGCCAGCCAGACTAGTCCCGTCCAAGAGACCCAGTACTTC. Protein sequence: CASQTSPVQETQYF.

This clonotype was counted at least ten times. This chain uses TRBV5-1 with TRBJ2-3; 12 nucleotides line up with TRBD2. CDR1 and CDR2 from the germline V gene are SGHRS and YFSETQ. This CDR3 has 16 residues. The trim removed 4 bases at V and 2 bases at J, leaving 5 bases unmatched. CDR3 amino acids: CASSPRLAGVTDTQYF. The CDR3, as DNA: TGCGCCAGCAGCCCTAGACTAGCGGGGGTCACAGATACGCAGTATTTT.

The chain joins TRBV6-5 to TRBJ2-3; 15 bases are a match to TRBD2. Germline V gene data show CDR1 as MNHEY and CDR2 as SVGAGI. There are 15 residues in the CDR3. J lost 5 bases, V lost 7 bases, and 4 bases had no gene match. In DNA form, the CDR3 reads TGTGCCAGCAACATGGGACTAGCGGGGGGAGATACGCAGTATTTT. Amino acids: CASNMGLAGGDTQYF.

This clonotype has a handful of counts. This chain joins TRBV5-1 and TRBJ2-7; 7 nucleotides agree with TRBD2. J lost 1 base, V lost 3 bases, and 7 bases had no gene match. The CDR3 is made up of 15 amino acids. CDR1 SGHRS and CDR2 YFSETQ come from the germline V gene. CDR3 DNA sequence: TGCGCCAGCAGCTCCTTGGCGGGGGAGTCCTACGAGCAGTACTTC. Amino acids: CASSSLAGESYEQYF.

In its sample, this clonotype was seen a few times. The chain links TRBV12-3 or TRBV12-4 to TRBJ1-6, with D unresolved. CDR3 size: 14 residues. V was shortened by 2 bases and J by 7 bases, with 9 bases between the two germline ends. CDR3: CASSLNVNNSPLHF. The DNA of the CDR3 is TGTGCCAGCAGTTTAAATGTCAACAATTCACCCCTCCACTTT.

Many counts were recorded for this clonotype. The chain couples TRBV12-3 or TRBV12-4 to TRBJ1-1; TRBD1 matches at 7 bases. CDR3 length: 13 amino acids. Trimming removed 3 bases from V and 7 bases from J; junction bases left unmatched: 5. The CDR3 DNA follows: TGTGCCAGCAGTTTGACAGGGAGGGTTGAAGCTTTCTTT. Translating gives CASSLTGRVEAFF.

This clonotype was observed at least ten times. The chain uses TRBV29-1 and TRBJ1-1; 8 bases line up with TRBD1. This CDR3 region has 14 residues. The J segment lost 7 bases and the V segment lost 6 bases, leaving 13 bases of the junction unmatched. Germline assignment: CDR1 SQVTM and CDR2 ANQGSEA. As DNA, the CDR3 is TGCAGCGTCGCTGAGACAGGGGCCGCGTTTGAAGCTTTCTTT. It specifies CSVAETGAAFEAFF.

In its sample, this clonotype was seen many times. This chain links TRBV3-1 with TRBJ1-1; D possibly corresponds to TRBD1 (5 bases). Germline lookup yields CDR1 LGHDT and CDR2 YNNKEL (reference sequence). Trimming took off 3 bases at V and 0 bases at J, with 8 bases between the two ends. The CDR3 covers 14 residues. The DNA of the CDR3 is TGTGCCAGCAGCCATGGGACGGTGAACACTGAAGCTTTCTTT. Translated, it gives CASSHGTVNTEAFF.

The chain uses TRBV15 and TRBJ2-7, with D perhaps matching TRBD2 (7 bases). Trimming shortened V by 1 base and J by 3 bases, and 10 bases separated the two germline ends. The CDR3 length is 14 residues. Germline V gene data show CDR1 as LNHNV and CDR2 as YYDKDF (reference sequence). The CDR3 nucleotides read TGTGCCACCAGCAGAGGGGGGGGCCTCTACGAGCAGTACTTC. Amino acids: CATSRGGGLYEQYF.

J is TRBJ2-3 and V is TRBV24-1, with 8 bases matching TRBD1. V was clipped by 1 base and J by 4 bases; unmatched bases: 6. The V gene's germline CDR1 is KGHDR and CDR2 SFDVKD. The CDR3 length is 16 residues. CDR3 sequence: CATSDFGQGGADTQYF. CDR3 coding DNA: TGTGCCACCAGTGATTTCGGACAGGGCGGGGCAGATACGCAGTATTTT.

The genes are TRBV7-8 and TRBJ2-1; perhaps TRBD1 as D (5 bases). Germline CDR1 is SGHVS and CDR2 is FQNEAQ. The germline V and J ends were trimmed by 4 bases and 0 bases, with 19 bases remaining between them. The CDR3 runs 18 residues. The CDR3 protein is CASSSPRRAESSYNEQFF. The DNA of the CDR3 is TGTGCCAGCAGCTCCCCCCGCAGGGCAGAATCCTCCTACAATGAGCAGTTCTTC. Variable domain in full (rest from reference TRBV7-8 and TRBJ2-1): GAGVSQSPRYKVAKRGQDVALRCDPISGHVSLFWYQQALGQGPEFLTYFQNEAQLDKSGLPSDRFFAERPEGSVSTLKIQRTQQEDSAVYLCASSSPRRAESSYNEQFFGPGTRLTVL.

The chain joins TRBV11-2 to TRBJ2-1, with TRBD2 matching over 10 bases. Germline loops: CDR1 SGHAT, CDR2 FQNNGV. J lost 3 bases, V lost 7 bases, and 3 bases had no gene match. This CDR3 has 14 residues. The CDR3 DNA reads TGTGCCAGCAAGACTAGCGGGTTCTACAATGAGCAGTTCTTC. It translates to CASKTSGFYNEQFF. Based on the CDR3 plus reference TRBV11-2 and TRBJ2-1, the full variable domain is EAGVAQSPRYKIIEKRQSVAFWCNPISGHATLYWYQQILGQGPKLLIQFQNNGVVDDSQLPKDRFSAERLKGVDSTLKIQPAKLEDSAVYLCASKTSGFYNEQFFGPGTRLTVL.

The V call is TRBV7-2, the J call TRBJ1-5; D gene uncertain. Germline values: CDR1 SGHTA, CDR2 FQGNSA. CDR3 length equals 15 residues. Deletions cut 4 bases from V and 4 bases from J, with 14 bases between. DNA of the CDR3: TGTGCCAGCAGCTCCCTTGGCAGAATTAATCAGCCCCAGCATTTT. This translates into CASSSLGRINQPQHF.

The rearrangement uses TRBV7-9 and TRBJ1-4, with 9 bases identical to TRBD1. Germline loops: CDR1 SEHNR, CDR2 FQNEAQ (reference sequence). V was pared by 5 bases and J by 7 bases, with 8 bases of the junction left unmatched. The CDR3 is made up of 15 amino acids. The CDR3: CASSLWTGDSEKLFF. The CDR3 DNA is TGTGCCAGCAGCCTGTGGACAGGGGACAGTGAAAAACTGTTTTTT.